This record covers a single T cell receptor beta chain. V was pared by 3 bases and J by 4 bases, with 12 bases of the junction left unmatched. This CDR3 has 17 amino acids. Per germline, CDR1 SGHVS and CDR2 FQNEAQ. The protocol was immunoSEQ multiplex PCR, while the TCRdb copy is restricted to in-frame clones and leaves out a portion. The repertoire includes more than 300,000 clones, around 89% of them detected once, and roughly 1% sits in the top ten. These data come from a study of blood T cell repertoires in COVID-19. The sequenced material came from peripheral blood. V gene TRBV7-8 combines with J gene TRBJ2-1, with 7 positions matching TRBD2. The TCR originated in a woman aged 40 to 50 with COVID-19, enrolled during active disease. The CDR3 region has the DNA TGTGCCAGCAGCTTGGTTGGTGGTAGCGGGTTGTACAATGAGCAGTTCTTC. This codes for CASSLVGGSGLYNEQFF. The full variable domain, with the rest looked up from reference TRBV7-8 and TRBJ2-1, is GAGVSQSPRYKVAKRGQDVALRCDPISGHVSLFWYQQALGQGPEFLTYFQNEAQLDKSGLPSDRFFAERPEGSVSTLKIQRTQQEDSAVYLCASSLVGGSGLYNEQFFGPGTRLTVL.